This T cell receptor beta chain was sequenced in a study of CD8+ T cells in alopecia areata. The wider study: Treated patients received oral tofacitinib, 5 to 10 mg twice daily. Tofacitinib ran 6 to 18 months, followed by 6 months off drug.

About this clone: No antigen is known for it.

Treatment noted: oral pan-JAK inhibitor, 5-10 mg twice daily. The study's findings and limits: Scalp clonality and expanded CD8+ clones among the top 100 showed significant decreases with tofacitinib. The study found that many expanded lesional clones persisted in scalp and blood during tofacitinib.

Sequencing relied on a cDNA template that was reverse transcribed from extracted RNA. Assay used: immunoSEQ multiplex PCR; TCRdb lists only in-frame clones, some missing. The sample shows about 120,000 clones, 53% of them seen only once. The sequence came from a human donor with alopecia areata. This sample comprised CD4+ T cells sorted from blood, obtained at week 4, from a patient treated with tofacitinib.

Here the CDR3 reads CASSEEGASTDTQYF. In nucleotides, the CDR3 is TGTGCCAGCAGTGAAGAGGGGGCTTCCACAGATACGCAGTATTTT. The rearrangement joins TRBV6-1 to TRBJ2-3; 7 bases align to TRBD1. The V segment lost 1 base and the J segment 2 bases; nucleotides outside the gene matches: 3. The CDR3 runs 15 residues. Per germline, CDR1 MNHNS and CDR2 SASEGT.